This T cell receptor (beta chain) was captured by sequencing in a study of blood T cell repertoires in COVID-19. At the level of the study: The analysed material was cDNA or gDNA that came from T cells, B-cell-depleted T cells, or PBMCs.

The CDR3 extends over 16 amino acids. Trimming removed 5 bases at V and 3 bases at J, with 17 bases between. Germline V gene data show CDR1 as SGHRS and CDR2 as YFSETQ. Method: immunoSEQ multiplex PCR; TCRdb's copy keeps in-frame clones and lacks some. The repertoire holds 290,000 or so clones, with around 87% as singletons. The TCR was taken from a man between 65 and 85 years old with acute or convalescent COVID-19. The chain links TRBV5-1 to TRBJ1-4; D ambiguous. The sequencing sample was made of peripheral blood. The CDR3 DNA sequence: TGCGCCAGCAGTTGGGGAGTGGCCGGGTCTAATGAAAAACTGTTTTTT. Its protein product is CASSWGVAGSNEKLFF.